The 13 T cell receptor beta chains in this list originate from one sample, sequenced in a study of T cells in Graves' hyperthyroidism and ophthalmopathy. Template material for amplifying TCR beta CDR3 regions consisted of RNA transcripts. RT-PCR in the first round (using the HTBI primer set) targeted the TCR CDR3. TCRdb independently ran MiXCR on the multiplex PCR reads; one entry per CDR3 protein. The data show about 300,000 distinct CDR3 sequences, less than 30% seen once. The material sequenced was blood. The receptors were sampled from a man in his forties with Graves' hyperthyroidism that later progressed to Graves' ophthalmopathy.

In its sample, this clonotype was seen many times. The V gene is TRBV5-1, the J gene TRBJ1-1, with 11 bases aligning to TRBD1. Per the germline V gene, CDR1 is SGHRS and CDR2 is YFSETQ. CDR3 length equals 15 residues. V shed 4 bases, J shed 7 bases, and the junction held 9 bases outside the gene matches. The DNA for the CDR3 is TGCGCCAGCAGCCTCTATCGGGACAGGGGGAGTGAAGCTTTCTTT. Amino acids: CASSLYRDRGSEAFF. The full variable domain, with the rest looked up from reference TRBV5-1 and TRBJ1-1, is KAGVTQTPRYLIKTRGQQVTLSCSPISGHRSVSWYQQTPGQGLQFLFEYFSETQRNKGNFPGRFSGRQFSNSRSEMNVSTLELGDSALYLCASSLYRDRGSEAFFGQGTRLTVV.

Many counts were recorded for this clonotype. V is TRBV9 and J is TRBJ1-1; TRBD1 aligns across 9 bases. CDR1 is SGDLS and CDR2 is YYNGEE in the germline V gene. V lost 0 bases to trimming and J lost 4 bases; unmatched junction nucleotides: 10. The CDR3 spans 17 residues. For the CDR3, the DNA is TGTGCCAGCAGCGTAGATGCTACAGGGGGCCGGTCCACTGAAGCTTTCTTT. Translating it yields CASSVDATGGRSTEAFF.

This clonotype has a handful of counts. The chain carries TRBV11-2 and TRBJ2-5; TRBD2 matches at 8 bases. This CDR3 comprises 17 residues. Germline V gene data show CDR1 as SGHAT and CDR2 as FQNNGV. V lost 5 bases to trimming and J lost 1 base; unmatched junction nucleotides: 12. As DNA, the CDR3 is TGTGCCAGCAGCCGCCCACGAAGCGGGGGCCCCCAAGAGACCCAGTACTTC. Its protein product is CASSRPRSGGPQETQYF.

This clonotype was recorded at least ten times. The chain links TRBV12-3 or TRBV12-4 to TRBJ2-2; 9 bases align to TRBD1. The CDR3 loop spans 16 amino acids. V dropped 4 bases and J dropped 4; count of bases not matched to a gene: 7. As DNA, the CDR3 is TGTGCCAGCAGTTCACCGGGACAGGGCCTCACCGGGGAGCTGTTTTTT. Translation gives CASSSPGQGLTGELFF.

This clonotype came up many times. The chain is built from TRBV20-1 and TRBJ1-1, with 7 positions matching TRBD1. This CDR3 comprises 13 residues. After removal of 5 bases from V and 1 base from J, the junction contained 4 bases not matched to a gene. Germline CDR1 reads DFQATT; CDR2 reads SNEGSKA (reference sequence). The CDR3: CSAVGQENTEAFF. The CDR3 region has the DNA TGCAGTGCTGTTGGACAGGAGAACACTGAAGCTTTCTTT.

This clonotype was observed many times. The gene calls are TRBV5-1 and TRBJ2-7; maybe TRBD1 (6 bases). The CDR3 length is 16 residues. CDR1 SGHRS and CDR2 YFSETQ come from the germline V gene. Between the trimmed V and J ends, which lost 3 bases and 4 bases, there was a span of 20 bases. The CDR3 DNA is TGCGCCAGCAGCTCCACTTCAGGGGCCGCACCATACGAGCAGTACTTC. As protein: CASSSTSGAAPYEQYF.

V gene TRBV5-1 combines with J gene TRBJ1-6; TRBD1 might be the D (6 bases). Per germline, CDR1 SGHRS and CDR2 YFSETQ. V dropped 0 bases and J dropped 10 bases, with 17 bases sitting between them. This CDR3 spans 16 amino acids. Written as DNA, the CDR3 is TGCGCCAGCAGCTTGGCCTTCAGGGGTCTAGGGTCACCCCTCCACTTT. Residues: CASSLAFRGLGSPLHF.

The chain recombines TRBV12-3 or TRBV12-4 with TRBJ1-5; D is perhaps TRBD1 (5 bases). The CDR3 extends over 15 amino acids. The germline V and J ends were trimmed by 4 bases and 3 bases, with 13 bases remaining between them. The CDR3 coding sequence is TGTGCCAGCAGTTATAGGGACCCGAACAATCAGCCCCAGCATTTT. It yields the protein CASSYRDPNNQPQHF.

The rearrangement joins TRBV7-2 to TRBJ1-1; TRBD1 matches 7 bases. Germline values: CDR1 SGHTA, CDR2 FQGNSA. The junction had 5 bases not matched to a gene; V was cut back by 5 bases and J by 5 bases. This CDR3 spans 13 amino acids. The CDR3 DNA sequence: TGTGCCAGCAGCCGACAGGGTCGGACTGAAGCTTTCTTT. This codes for CASSRQGRTEAFF.

In its sample, this clonotype was seen many times. The chain couples TRBV12-5 to TRBJ2-5; tentatively, D is TRBD1 (6 bases). Deletions cut 2 bases from V and 0 bases from J, with 7 bases between. This CDR3 has 14 residues. Germline-derived CDR1 and CDR2 are LGHNT and FRNRAP. In DNA, the CDR3 is TGTGCTAGTGGTTTGTGGACAGACCAAGAGACCCAGTACTTC. The encoded protein is CASGLWTDQETQYF.

The J gene is TRBJ2-7, the V gene TRBV12-3 or TRBV12-4, with 7 bases fitting TRBD1. This CDR3 is 15 amino acids long. The junction had 5 bases not matched to a gene; V was cut back by 0 bases and J by 3 bases. CDR3 sequence (DNA): TGTGCCAGCAGTTTAGCAGGACAGGCCTACTACGAGCAGTACTTC. Protein product: CASSLAGQAYYEQYF.

This clonotype was seen ten or more times. This chain uses TRBV12-5 with TRBJ2-2; 16 bases fit TRBD2. Germline values: CDR1 LGHNT, CDR2 FRNRAP. This CDR3 is 20 amino acids long. The V and J ends lost 6 bases and 1 base, in that order; junction bases with no gene match: 11. In nucleotides, the CDR3 is TGTGCTAGTGGGTCGACCCCGGGACTAGCGGGAGGGAAGAACACCGGGGAGCTGTTTTTT. Its protein product is CASGSTPGLAGGKNTGELFF.

The V and J genes are TRBV27 and TRBJ1-6, with D possibly matching TRBD1 (6 bases). The germline V gene has CDR1 MNHEY and CDR2 SMNVEV (reference sequence). CDR3 length: 15 amino acids. Trimming pared 2 bases from V and 6 bases from J, leaving 11 bases between. In DNA, the CDR3 is TGTGCCAGCAGTTTAATGTCAGGGGTTAATTCACCCCTCCACTTT. Its translation: CASSLMSGVNSPLHF.